This is a list of T cell receptor beta chains from one sample in a study of blood T cell repertoires in COVID-19. Assay: immunoSEQ multiplex PCR; the TCRdb copy retains only in-frame clones and omits some. Counted here are about 170,000 clones, about 88% occurring once; the ten biggest clones make up roughly 7%. Sequenced material: peripheral blood. Receptor source: a woman aged 80 or over in a cohort sampled during active or convalescent COVID-19. CDR3s include the opening cysteine and the closing phenylalanine or tryptophan. The order of the fields is J gene, clone size, D gene, V gene, CDR3 protein, CDR3 DNA. A D gene is named only where the DNA matches it firmly. Rows give clone size only sometimes, using once, few, many, or a class for an expanded clone.

J: TRBJ2-6
size: .
D: TRBD1
V: TRBV6-5
CDR3: CASKSGQGANVLTF
DNA: TGTGCCAGCAAATCGGGACAGGGGGCCAACGTCCTGACTTTC

J: TRBJ1-4
size: .
D: .
V: TRBV3-1/TRBV3-2
CDR3: CASSQGWGEDEKLFF
DNA: TGTGCCAGCAGCCAAGGTTGGGGGGAGGATGAAAAACTGTTTTTT

J: TRBJ1-1
size: few
D: TRBD1
V: TRBV15
CDR3: CATSGRTGRLRMNTEAFF
DNA: TGTGCCACCAGCGGAAGGACAGGGAGGCTTAGGATGAACACTGAAGCTTTCTTT

J: TRBJ1-5
size: .
D: TRBD1
V: TRBV15
CDR3: CATRKTGGVSQPQHF
DNA: TGTGCCACCAGGAAGACAGGGGGGGTTAGTCAGCCCCAGCATTTT

J: TRBJ2-1
size: .
D: TRBD2
V: TRBV28
CDR3: CATGLAAARKFF
DNA: TGTGCCACCGGACTAGCGGCCGCTAGGAAGTTCTTC

J: TRBJ1-2
size: .
D: .
V: TRBV7-9
CDR3: CASSFVGAPGYTF
DNA: TGTGCCAGCAGCTTTGTTGGGGCTCCGGGCTACACCTTC

J: TRBJ1-2
size: .
D: .
V: TRBV11-3
CDR3: CASAWGWTDYGYTF
DNA: TGTGCCAGCGCATGGGGGTGGACAGACTATGGCTACACCTTC

J: TRBJ1-5
size: .
D: TRBD1
V: TRBV15
CDR3: CATSRDKGQNQPQHF
DNA: TGTGCCACCAGCAGAGATAAGGGACAGAATCAGCCCCAGCATTTT

J: TRBJ2-1
size: .
D: .
V: TRBV11-3
CDR3: CASSLAAIRANEQFF
DNA: TGTGCCAGCAGCTTAGCGGCTATCAGGGCCAATGAGCAGTTCTTC

J: TRBJ2-5
size: .
D: TRBD2
V: TRBV5-1
CDR3: CASSSGLAGGPRETQYF
DNA: TGCGCCAGCAGCTCGGGACTAGCGGGAGGGCCGAGGGAGACCCAGTACTTC

J: TRBJ1-2
size: .
D: .
V: TRBV6-1
CDR3: CASSDPGAGTNYGYTF
DNA: TGTGCCAGCAGTGATCCCGGCGCAGGAACTAACTATGGCTACACCTTC

J: TRBJ2-1
size: once
D: .
V: TRBV5-1
CDR3: CASSPQGDEQFF
DNA: TGCGCCAGCAGCCCACAGGGCGATGAGCAGTTCTTC

J: TRBJ2-3
size: .
D: .
V: TRBV20-1
CDR3: CSASSGRTDTQYF
DNA: TGCAGTGCTAGTAGCGGCCGCACAGATACGCAGTATTTT

J: TRBJ2-3
size: once
D: .
V: TRBV9
CDR3: CASSVESGGALDTQYF
DNA: TGTGCCAGCAGCGTAGAGAGCGGAGGGGCATTAGATACGCAGTATTTT

J: TRBJ2-2
size: .
D: TRBD1
V: TRBV11-3
CDR3: CASSLGQGANTGELFF
DNA: TGTGCCAGCAGCTTGGGACAGGGGGCGAACACCGGGGAGCTGTTTTTT

J: TRBJ1-3
size: .
D: .
V: TRBV9
CDR3: CASSANPGASGNTIYF
DNA: TGTGCCAGCAGCGCCAATCCAGGGGCGTCTGGAAACACCATATATTTT

J: TRBJ1-1
size: .
D: .
V: TRBV28
CDR3: CASSPTGYGVAEAFF
DNA: TGTGCCAGCAGTCCCACAGGGTATGGGGTCGCTGAAGCTTTCTTT

J: TRBJ2-3
size: .
D: TRBD2
V: TRBV11-2
CDR3: CASSLGAGGPVDTQYF
DNA: TGTGCCAGCAGCTTAGGGGCGGGAGGGCCGGTAGATACGCAGTATTTT

J: TRBJ1-4
size: .
D: .
V: TRBV3-1/TRBV3-2
CDR3: CASSTGLTNEKLFF
DNA: TGTGCCAGCAGTACAGGGCTCACTAATGAAAAACTGTTTTTT

J: TRBJ2-2
size: .
D: TRBD2
V: TRBV5-1
CDR3: CASSLVASGARTGELFF
DNA: TGCGCCAGCAGCTTGGTGGCTAGCGGGGCGAGGACCGGGGAGCTGTTTTTT

J: TRBJ2-2
size: .
D: TRBD1
V: TRBV29-1
CDR3: CSVGQGGYTGELFF
DNA: TGCAGCGTGGGACAGGGCGGCTACACCGGGGAGCTGTTTTTT

J: TRBJ1-1
size: .
D: TRBD1
V: TRBV6-1
CDR3: CASSERPGGETFF
DNA: TGTGCCAGCAGTGAACGGCCAGGGGGCGAAACTTTCTTT

J: TRBJ2-1
size: .
D: .
V: TRBV7-2
CDR3: CASSLGGEGVWFF
DNA: TGTGCCAGCAGCTTAGGGGGTGAGGGTGTGTGGTTCTTC

J: TRBJ2-2
size: .
D: .
V: TRBV6-6
CDR3: CASSPDRAWRAGELFF
DNA: TGTGCCAGCAGCCCCGACAGGGCATGGAGGGCCGGGGAGCTGTTTTTT

J: TRBJ1-4
size: .
D: .
V: TRBV6-5
CDR3: CASSSGRGSEKLFF
DNA: TGTGCCAGCAGTTCGGGCAGGGGCTCTGAAAAACTGTTTTTT

J: TRBJ1-2
size: .
D: .
V: TRBV5-1
CDR3: CASSLGRDNPNYGYTF
DNA: TGCGCCAGCAGCTTGGGCAGGGACAATCCCAACTATGGCTACACCTTC

J: TRBJ1-1
size: .
D: .
V: TRBV18
CDR3: CASSPQRRTAEAFF
DNA: TGTGCCAGCTCACCACAGCGTCGAACGGCTGAAGCTTTCTTT

J: TRBJ2-7
size: .
D: TRBD1
V: TRBV5-1
CDR3: CASSLNTGTGGYEQYF
DNA: TGCGCCAGCAGCCTGAATACCGGGACAGGGGGATACGAGCAGTACTTC

J: TRBJ1-6
size: .
D: .
V: TRBV30
CDR3: CAWSRRGGSPLHF
DNA: TGTGCCTGGAGTAGAAGGGGTGGGTCACCCCTCCACTTT

J: TRBJ1-2
size: .
D: .
V: TRBV27
CDR3: CASSSTPREGYTF
DNA: TGTGCCAGCAGTTCGACACCTCGGGAGGGCTACACCTTC

J: TRBJ2-3
size: once
D: TRBD2
V: TRBV27
CDR3: CASRLAPGLAGGPGTDTQYF
DNA: TGTGCCAGCAGGCTCGCACCGGGACTAGCGGGGGGGCCGGGCACAGATACGCAGTATTTT

J: TRBJ1-5
size: .
D: TRBD1
V: TRBV7-2
CDR3: CASSTQGNQPQHF
DNA: TGTGCCAGCAGCACACAGGGGAATCAGCCCCAGCATTTT

J: TRBJ2-4
size: .
D: .
V: TRBV28
CDR3: CASSPDGQTGFIAKNIQYF
DNA: TGTGCCAGCAGTCCAGACGGCCAAACAGGATTCATAGCCAAAAACATTCAGTACTTC

J: TRBJ2-2
size: .
D: TRBD2
V: TRBV3-1/TRBV3-2
CDR3: CASSQGTRGGSLFTGELFF
DNA: TGTGCCAGCAGCCAAGGAACGCGGGGGGGCTCTTTGTTTACCGGGGAGCTGTTTTTT